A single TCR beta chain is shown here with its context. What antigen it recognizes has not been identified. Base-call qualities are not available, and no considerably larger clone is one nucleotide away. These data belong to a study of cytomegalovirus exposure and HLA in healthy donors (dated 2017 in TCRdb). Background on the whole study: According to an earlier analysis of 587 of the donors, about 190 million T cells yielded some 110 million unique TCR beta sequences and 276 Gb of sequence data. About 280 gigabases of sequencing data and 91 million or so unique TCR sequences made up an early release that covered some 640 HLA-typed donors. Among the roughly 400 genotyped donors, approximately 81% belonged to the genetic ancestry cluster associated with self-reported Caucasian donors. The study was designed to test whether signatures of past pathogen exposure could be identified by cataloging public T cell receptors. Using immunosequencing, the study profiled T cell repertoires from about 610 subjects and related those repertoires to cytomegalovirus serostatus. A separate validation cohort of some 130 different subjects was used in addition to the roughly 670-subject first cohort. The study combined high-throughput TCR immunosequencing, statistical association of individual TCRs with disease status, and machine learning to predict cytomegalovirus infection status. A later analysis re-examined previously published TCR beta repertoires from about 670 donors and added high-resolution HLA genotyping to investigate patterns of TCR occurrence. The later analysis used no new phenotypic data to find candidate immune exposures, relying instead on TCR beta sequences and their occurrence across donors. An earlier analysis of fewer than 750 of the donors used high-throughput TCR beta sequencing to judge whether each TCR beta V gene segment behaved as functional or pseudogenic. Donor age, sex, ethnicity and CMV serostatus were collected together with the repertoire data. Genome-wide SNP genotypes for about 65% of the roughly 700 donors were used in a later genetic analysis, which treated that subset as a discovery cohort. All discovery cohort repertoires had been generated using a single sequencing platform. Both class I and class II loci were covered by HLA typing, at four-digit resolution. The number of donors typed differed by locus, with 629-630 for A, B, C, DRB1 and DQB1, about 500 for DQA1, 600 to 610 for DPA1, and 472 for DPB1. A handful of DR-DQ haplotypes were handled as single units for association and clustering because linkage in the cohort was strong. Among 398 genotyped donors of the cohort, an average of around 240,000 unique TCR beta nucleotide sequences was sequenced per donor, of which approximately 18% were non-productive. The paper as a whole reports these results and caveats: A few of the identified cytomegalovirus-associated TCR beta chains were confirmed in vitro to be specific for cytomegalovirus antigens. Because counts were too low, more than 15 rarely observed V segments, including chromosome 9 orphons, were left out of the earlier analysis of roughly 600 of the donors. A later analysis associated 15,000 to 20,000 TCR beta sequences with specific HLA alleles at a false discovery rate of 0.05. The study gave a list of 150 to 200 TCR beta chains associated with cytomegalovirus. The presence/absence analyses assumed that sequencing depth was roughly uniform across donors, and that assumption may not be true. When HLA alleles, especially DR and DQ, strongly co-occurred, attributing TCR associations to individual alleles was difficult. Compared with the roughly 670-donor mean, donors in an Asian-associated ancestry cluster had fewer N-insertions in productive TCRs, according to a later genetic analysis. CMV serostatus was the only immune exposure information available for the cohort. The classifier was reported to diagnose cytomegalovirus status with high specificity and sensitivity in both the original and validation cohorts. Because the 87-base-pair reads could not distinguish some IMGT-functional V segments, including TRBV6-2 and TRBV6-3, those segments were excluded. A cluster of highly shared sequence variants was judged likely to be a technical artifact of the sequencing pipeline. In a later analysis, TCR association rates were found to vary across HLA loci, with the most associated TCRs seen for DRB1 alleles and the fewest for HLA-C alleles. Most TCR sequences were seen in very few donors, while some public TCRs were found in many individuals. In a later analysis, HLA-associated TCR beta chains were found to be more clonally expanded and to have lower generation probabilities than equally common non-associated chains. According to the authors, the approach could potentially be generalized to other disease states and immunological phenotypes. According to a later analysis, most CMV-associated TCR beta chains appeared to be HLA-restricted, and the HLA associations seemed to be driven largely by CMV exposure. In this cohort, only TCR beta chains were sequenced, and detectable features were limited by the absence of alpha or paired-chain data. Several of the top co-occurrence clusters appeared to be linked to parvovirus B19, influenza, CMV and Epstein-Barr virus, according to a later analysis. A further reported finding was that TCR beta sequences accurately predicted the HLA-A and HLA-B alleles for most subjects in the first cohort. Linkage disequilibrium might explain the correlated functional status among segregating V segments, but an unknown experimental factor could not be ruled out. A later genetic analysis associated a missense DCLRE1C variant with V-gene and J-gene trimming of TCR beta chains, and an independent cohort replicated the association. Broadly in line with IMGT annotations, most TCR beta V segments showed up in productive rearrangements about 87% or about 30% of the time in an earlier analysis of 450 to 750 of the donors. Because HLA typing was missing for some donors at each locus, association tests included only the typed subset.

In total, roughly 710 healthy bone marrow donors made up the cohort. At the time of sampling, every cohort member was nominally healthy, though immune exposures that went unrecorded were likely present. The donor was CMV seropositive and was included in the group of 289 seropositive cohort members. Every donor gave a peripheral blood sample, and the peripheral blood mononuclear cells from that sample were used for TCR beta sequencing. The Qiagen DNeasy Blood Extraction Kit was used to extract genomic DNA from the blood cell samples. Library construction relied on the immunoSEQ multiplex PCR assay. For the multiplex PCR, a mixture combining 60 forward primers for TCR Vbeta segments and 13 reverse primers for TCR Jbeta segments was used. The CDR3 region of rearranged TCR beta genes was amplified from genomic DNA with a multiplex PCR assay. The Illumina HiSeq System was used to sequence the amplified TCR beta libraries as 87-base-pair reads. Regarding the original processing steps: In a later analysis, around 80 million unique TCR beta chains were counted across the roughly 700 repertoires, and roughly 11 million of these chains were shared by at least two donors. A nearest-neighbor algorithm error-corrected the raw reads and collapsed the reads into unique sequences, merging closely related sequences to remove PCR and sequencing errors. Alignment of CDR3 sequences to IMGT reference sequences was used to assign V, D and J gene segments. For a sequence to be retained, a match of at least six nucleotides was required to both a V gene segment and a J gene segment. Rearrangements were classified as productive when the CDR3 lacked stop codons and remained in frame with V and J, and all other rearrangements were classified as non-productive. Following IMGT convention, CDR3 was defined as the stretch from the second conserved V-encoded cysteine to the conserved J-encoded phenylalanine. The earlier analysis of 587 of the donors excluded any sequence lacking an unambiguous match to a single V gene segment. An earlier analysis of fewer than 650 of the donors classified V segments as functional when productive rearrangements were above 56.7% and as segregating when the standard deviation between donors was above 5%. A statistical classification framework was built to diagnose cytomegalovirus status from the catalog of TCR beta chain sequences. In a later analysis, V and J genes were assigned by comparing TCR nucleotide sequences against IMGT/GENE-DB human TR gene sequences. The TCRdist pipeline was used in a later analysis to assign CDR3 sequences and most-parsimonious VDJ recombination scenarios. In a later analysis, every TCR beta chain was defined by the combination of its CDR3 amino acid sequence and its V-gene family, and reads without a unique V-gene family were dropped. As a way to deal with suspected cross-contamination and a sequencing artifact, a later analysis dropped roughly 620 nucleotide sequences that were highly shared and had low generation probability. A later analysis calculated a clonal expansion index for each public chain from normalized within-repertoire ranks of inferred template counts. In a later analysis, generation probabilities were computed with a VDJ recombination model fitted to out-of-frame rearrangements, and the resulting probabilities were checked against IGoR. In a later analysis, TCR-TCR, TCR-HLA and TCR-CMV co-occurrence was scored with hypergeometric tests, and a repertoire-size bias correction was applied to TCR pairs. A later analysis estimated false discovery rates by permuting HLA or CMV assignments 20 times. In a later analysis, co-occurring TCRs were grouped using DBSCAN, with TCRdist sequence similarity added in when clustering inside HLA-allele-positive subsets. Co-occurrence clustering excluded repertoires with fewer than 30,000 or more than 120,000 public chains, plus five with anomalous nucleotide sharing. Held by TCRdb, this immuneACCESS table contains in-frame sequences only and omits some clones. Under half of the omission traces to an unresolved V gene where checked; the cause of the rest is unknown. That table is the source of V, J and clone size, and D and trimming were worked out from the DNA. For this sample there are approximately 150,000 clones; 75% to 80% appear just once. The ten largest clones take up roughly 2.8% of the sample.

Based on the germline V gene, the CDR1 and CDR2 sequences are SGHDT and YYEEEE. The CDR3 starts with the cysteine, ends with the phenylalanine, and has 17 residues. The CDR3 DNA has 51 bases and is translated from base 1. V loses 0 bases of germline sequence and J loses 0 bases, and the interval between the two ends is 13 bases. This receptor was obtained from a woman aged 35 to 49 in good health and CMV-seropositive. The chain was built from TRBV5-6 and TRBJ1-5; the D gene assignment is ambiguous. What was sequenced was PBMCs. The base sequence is TGTGCCAGCAGCTTGGGTGTATCGGGGTATAGCAATCAGCCCCAGCATTTT. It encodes CASSLGVSGYSNQPQHF.